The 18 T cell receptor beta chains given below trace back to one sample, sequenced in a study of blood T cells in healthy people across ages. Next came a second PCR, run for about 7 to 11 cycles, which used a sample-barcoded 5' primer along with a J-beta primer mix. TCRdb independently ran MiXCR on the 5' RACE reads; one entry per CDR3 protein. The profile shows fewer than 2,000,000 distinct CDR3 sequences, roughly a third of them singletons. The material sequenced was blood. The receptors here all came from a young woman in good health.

The chain's CDR3 is CASSLGQGLNTEAFF. In DNA form, the CDR3 reads TGCGCCAGCAGCCTGGGACAGGGTTTGAACACTGAAGCTTTCTTT. This sequence joins TRBV4-1 and TRBJ1-1; 9 bases are a match to TRBD1. The ends lost 4 bases at V and 0 bases at J; junction bases unmatched: 3. Germline V gene data show CDR1 as MGHRA and CDR2 as YSYEKL. This CDR3 region has 15 residues.

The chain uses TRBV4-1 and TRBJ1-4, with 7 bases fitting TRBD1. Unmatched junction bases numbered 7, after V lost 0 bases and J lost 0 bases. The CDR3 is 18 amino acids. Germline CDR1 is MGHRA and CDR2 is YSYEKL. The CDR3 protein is CASSQEGTRGATNEKLFF. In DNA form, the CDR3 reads TGCGCCAGCAGCCAAGAAGGAACCAGGGGGGCAACTAATGAAAAACTGTTTTTT.

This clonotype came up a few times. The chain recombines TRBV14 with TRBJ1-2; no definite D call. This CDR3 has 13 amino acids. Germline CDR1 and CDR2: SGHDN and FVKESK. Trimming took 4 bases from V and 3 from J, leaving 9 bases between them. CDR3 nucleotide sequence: TGTGCCAGCAGCCCGTCAGAGCACTATGGCTACACCTTC. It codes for CASSPSEHYGYTF. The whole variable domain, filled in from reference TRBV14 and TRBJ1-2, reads EAGVTQFPSHSVIEKGQTVTLRCDPISGHDNLYWYRRVMGKEIKFLLHFVKESKQDESGMPNNRFLAERTGGTYSTLKVQPAELEDSGVYFCASSPSEHYGYTFGSGTRLTVV.

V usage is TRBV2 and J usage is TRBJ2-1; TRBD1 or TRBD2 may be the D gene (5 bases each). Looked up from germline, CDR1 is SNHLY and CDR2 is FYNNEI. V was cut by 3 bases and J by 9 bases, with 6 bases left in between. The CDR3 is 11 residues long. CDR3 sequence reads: CASSDGTEQFF. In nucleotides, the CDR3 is TGTGCCAGCAGTGACGGGACTGAGCAGTTCTTC.

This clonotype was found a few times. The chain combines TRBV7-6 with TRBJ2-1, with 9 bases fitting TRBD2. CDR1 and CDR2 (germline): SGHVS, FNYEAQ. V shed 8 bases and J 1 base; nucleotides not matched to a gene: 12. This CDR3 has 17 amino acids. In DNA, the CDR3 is TGTGCCAGCCGTGCGGGGGGGAGGTTAGGTTCCTACAATGAGCAGTTCTTC. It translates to CASRAGGRLGSYNEQFF.

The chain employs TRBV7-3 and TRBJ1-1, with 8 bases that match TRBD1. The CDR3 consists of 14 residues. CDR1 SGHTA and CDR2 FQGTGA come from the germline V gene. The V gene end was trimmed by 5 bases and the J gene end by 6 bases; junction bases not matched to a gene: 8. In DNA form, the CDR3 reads TGTGCCAGCAGCACCGGACAGGGATGGGCTGAAGCTTTCTTT. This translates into CASSTGQGWAEAFF. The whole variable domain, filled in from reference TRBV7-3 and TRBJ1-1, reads GAGVSQTPSNKVTEKGKYVELRCDPISGHTALYWYRQSLGQGPEFLIYFQGTGAADDSGLPNDRFFAVRPEGSVSTLKIQRTERGDSAVYLCASSTGQGWAEAFFGQGTRLTVV.

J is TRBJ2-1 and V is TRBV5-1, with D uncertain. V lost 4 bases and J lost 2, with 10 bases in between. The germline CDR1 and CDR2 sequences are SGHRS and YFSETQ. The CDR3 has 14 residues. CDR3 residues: CASSPLVTYNEQFF. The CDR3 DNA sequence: TGCGCCAGCAGCCCCCTAGTGACCTACAATGAGCAGTTCTTC.

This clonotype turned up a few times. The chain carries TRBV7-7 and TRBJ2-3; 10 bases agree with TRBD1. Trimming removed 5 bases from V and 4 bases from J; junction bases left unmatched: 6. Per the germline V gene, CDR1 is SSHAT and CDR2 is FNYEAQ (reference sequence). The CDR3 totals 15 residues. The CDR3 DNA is TGTGCCAGCAGCCGGGACAGGGGTGGCGCAGATACGCAGTATTTT. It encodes CASSRDRGGADTQYF. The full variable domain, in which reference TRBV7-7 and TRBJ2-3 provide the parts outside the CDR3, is GAGVSQSPRYKVTKRGQDVTLRCDPISSHATLYWYQQALGQGPEFLTYFNYEAQPDKSGLPSDRFSAERPEGSISTLTIQRTEQRDSAMYRCASSRDRGGADTQYFGPGTRLTVL.

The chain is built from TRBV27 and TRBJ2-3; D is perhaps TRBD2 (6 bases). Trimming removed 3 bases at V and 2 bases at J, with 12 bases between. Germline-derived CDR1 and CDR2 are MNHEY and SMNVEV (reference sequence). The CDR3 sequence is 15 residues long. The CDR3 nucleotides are TGTGCCAGCAGTTTTACCGGGACTTACACAGATACGCAGTATTTT. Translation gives CASSFTGTYTDTQYF.

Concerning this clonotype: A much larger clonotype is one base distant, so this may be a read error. This CDR3 reads CASRLAGDNQPQHF. CDR3 nucleotide sequence: TGTGCCAGCAGGTTAGCGGGAGACAATCAGCCCCAGCATTTT. The chain uses TRBV27 and TRBJ1-5, with no clear D. Germline CDR1 is MNHEY and CDR2 is SMNVEV (reference sequence). The CDR3 has 14 amino acids. V lost 6 bases to trimming and J lost 3 bases, with 12 bases between them.

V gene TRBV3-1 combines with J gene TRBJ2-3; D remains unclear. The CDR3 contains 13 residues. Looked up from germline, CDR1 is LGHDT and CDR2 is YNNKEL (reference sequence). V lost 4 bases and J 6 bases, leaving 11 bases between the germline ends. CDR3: CASSPLEVDTQYF. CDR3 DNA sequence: TGTGCCAGCAGCCCGTTGGAAGTGGATACGCAGTATTTT.

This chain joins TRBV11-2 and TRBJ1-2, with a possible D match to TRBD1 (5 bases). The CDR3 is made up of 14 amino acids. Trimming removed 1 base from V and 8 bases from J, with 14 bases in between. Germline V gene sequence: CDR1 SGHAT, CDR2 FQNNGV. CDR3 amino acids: CASSLGQEGMGYTF. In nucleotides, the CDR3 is TGTGCCAGCAGCTTAGGTCAGGAGGGGATGGGCTACACCTTC.

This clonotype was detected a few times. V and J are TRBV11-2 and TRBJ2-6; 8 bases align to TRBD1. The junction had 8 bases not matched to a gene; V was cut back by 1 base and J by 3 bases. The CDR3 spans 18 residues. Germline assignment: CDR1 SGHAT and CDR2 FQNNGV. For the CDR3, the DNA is TGTGCCAGCAGCTTAGCTCAGGGGGCCGTAGGTGGGGCCAACGTCCTGACTTTC. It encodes CASSLAQGAVGGANVLTF.

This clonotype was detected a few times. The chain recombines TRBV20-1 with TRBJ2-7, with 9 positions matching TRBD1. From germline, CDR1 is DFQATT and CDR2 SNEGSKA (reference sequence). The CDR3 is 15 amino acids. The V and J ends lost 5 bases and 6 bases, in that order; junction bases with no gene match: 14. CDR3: CSASDPGQGTAEQYF. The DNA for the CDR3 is TGCAGTGCTTCCGACCCGGGACAGGGAACCGCCGAGCAGTACTTC.

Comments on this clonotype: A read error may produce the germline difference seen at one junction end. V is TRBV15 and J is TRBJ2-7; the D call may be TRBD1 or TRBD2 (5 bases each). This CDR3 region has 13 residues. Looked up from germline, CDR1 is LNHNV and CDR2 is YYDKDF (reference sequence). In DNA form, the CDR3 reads TGTGCCATCAGCCTGACAGTCCGGGGCGAGCAGTACTTC. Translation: CAISLTVRGEQYF.

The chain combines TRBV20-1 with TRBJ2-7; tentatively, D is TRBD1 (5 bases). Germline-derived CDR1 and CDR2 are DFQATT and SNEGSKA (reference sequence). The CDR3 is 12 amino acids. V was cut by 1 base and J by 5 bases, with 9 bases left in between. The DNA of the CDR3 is TGCAGTGCTAGAGGGGGCCGGGACGAGCAGTACTTC. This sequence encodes CSARGGRDEQYF.

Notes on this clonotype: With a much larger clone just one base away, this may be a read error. This CDR3 is CAISERVVEPTSDMQYF. The CDR3 DNA reads as TGTGCCATCAGTGAGAGGGTGGTAGAACCAACTTCAGATATGCAGTATTTT. This sequence joins TRBV10-3 and TRBJ2-3; D is ambiguous. The CDR3 sequence is 17 residues long. Per germline, CDR1 ENHRY and CDR2 SYGVKD.

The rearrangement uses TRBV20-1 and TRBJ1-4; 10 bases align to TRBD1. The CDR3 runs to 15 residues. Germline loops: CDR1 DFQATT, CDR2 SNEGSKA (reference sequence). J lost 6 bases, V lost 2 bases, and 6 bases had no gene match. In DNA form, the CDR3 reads TGCAGTGCTAGAAGCTGGGACAGGGGTGATGAAAAACTGTTTTTT. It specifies CSARSWDRGDEKLFF.